The 27 T cell receptor beta chains presented below share a single source sample, sequenced in a study of siplizumab effects on memory and regulatory T cells. The method was immunoSEQ multiplex PCR; TCRdb's version includes in-frame clones alone and lacks a portion of them. In the table there are roughly 92,000 clones, 85% to 95% of which are singletons. Sequenced material: non-Treg CD4+ T cells sorted from blood. These receptors were obtained from a human donor in good health.

A remark on this clone: One junction end disagrees with the germline gene, perhaps due to a read error. This chain joins TRBV19 and TRBJ1-2, with TRBD1 matching 7 bases. This CDR3 is built from 11 residues. Per germline, CDR1 LNHDA and CDR2 SQIVND (reference sequence). The CDR3, as DNA: TGTGCCAGTAGTCAAGACAGGGAAGCTACTTTC. It translates to CASSQDREATF.

CDR3 amino acids: CASGLVPEGIRNTIYF. CDR3 in DNA: TGTGCTAGTGGTTTGGTACCAGAGGGCATCAGAAACACCATATATTTT. The chain recombines TRBV12-5 with TRBJ1-3; D ambiguous. CDR3 length equals 16 residues. V was trimmed by 0 bases and J by 5 bases, leaving 14 bases between them. Germline V gives CDR1 LGHNT, CDR2 FRNRAP. Full variable domain (missing parts from reference TRBV12-5 and TRBJ1-3): DARVTQTPRHKVTEMGQEVTMRCQPILGHNTVFWYRQTMMQGLELLAYFRNRAPLDDSGMPKDRFSAEMPDATLATLKIQPSEPRDSAVYFCASGLVPEGIRNTIYFGEGSWLTVV.

The CDR3 DNA reads TGTGCCAGCAGTTTGACAGCTAACTATGGCTACACCTTC. Protein sequence: CASSLTANYGYTF. J is TRBJ1-2 and V is TRBV28; TRBD1 is a possible D gene (5 bases). Trimming stripped 3 bases from V and 0 bases from J, with 5 bases between. There are 13 residues in the CDR3. Looked up from germline, CDR1 is MDHEN and CDR2 is SYDVKM.

The rearrangement uses TRBV5-5 and TRBJ1-5; D might be TRBD1 (5 bases). In germline, CDR1 is SGHKS, CDR2 YYEKEE (reference sequence). V lost 4 bases to trimming and J lost 4 bases, with 15 bases between them. The CDR3 contains 15 residues. The CDR3 sequence is CASSLGLVPNQPQHF. The CDR3 region has the DNA TGTGCCAGCAGCCTGGGACTTGTCCCTAATCAGCCCCAGCATTTT.

CDR3 in amino acids: CASSALDGFKGANTGELFF. The CDR3 nucleotides are TGTGCCAGCAGCGCCTTGGACGGATTTAAAGGAGCGAACACCGGGGAGCTGTTTTTT. V and J are TRBV7-3 and TRBJ2-2; D not resolved. Germline values: CDR1 SGHTA, CDR2 FQGTGA. CDR3 length: 19 amino acids. The V end was cut by 5 bases, the J end by 0 bases, with 22 bases between.

The chain uses TRBV13 and TRBJ2-1; TRBD2 matches 7 bases. Per germline, CDR1 PRHDT and CDR2 FYEKMQ (reference sequence). This CDR3 contains 14 residues. The V segment lost 3 bases and the J segment 9 bases; nucleotides outside the gene matches: 8. CDR3 bases: TGTGCCAGCAGCTTCCGGACTAGTCGTCCTGAGCAGTTCTTC. Protein: CASSFRTSRPEQFF.

This chain links TRBV10-1 with TRBJ2-1; tentatively, D is TRBD2 (6 bases). The CDR3 spans 15 residues. V gave up 8 bases and J gave up 7 bases, with 21 bases separating them. CDR1 and CDR2 (germline): WNHNN, SYGVQD (reference sequence). In nucleotides, the CDR3 is TGCGCCAGCCCAAAGGGGCGGGAAATCATGAATGAGCAGTTCTTC. This codes for CASPKGREIMNEQFF.

The chain's CDR3 is CASSPPGTGGGFGYTF. For the CDR3, the DNA is TGTGCCAGCTCACCACCTGGGACAGGGGGAGGTTTTGGCTACACCTTC. This chain uses TRBV18 with TRBJ1-2, with TRBD1 matching 11 bases. The V gene's germline CDR1 is KGHSH and CDR2 LQKENI. The CDR3 is 16 residues long. V lost 0 bases to trimming and J lost 7 bases; unmatched junction nucleotides: 7.

V usage is TRBV14 and J usage is TRBJ2-3; a possible D gene is TRBD2 (6 bases). Germline V lookup: CDR1 SGHDN, CDR2 FVKESK. With 5 bases removed from V and 2 bases from J, the gap between germline ends came to 20 bases. The CDR3 covers 17 residues. As DNA, the CDR3 is TGTGCCAGCAGCGTTCTTACCGGGACTTTCAACACAGATACGCAGTATTTT. Translation: CASSVLTGTFNTDTQYF.

V and J are TRBV2 and TRBJ2-1; D call uncertain. V lost 3 bases and J 15 bases, leaving 12 bases between the germline ends. The CDR3 extends over 11 amino acids. Looked up from germline, CDR1 is SNHLY and CDR2 is FYNNEI. CDR3 nucleotide sequence: TGTGCCAGCAGTGACTTATCTCCCCTGTTCTTC. As protein: CASSDLSPLFF. Complete variable domain (other parts from reference TRBV2 and TRBJ2-1): EPEVTQTPSHQVTQMGQEVILRCVPISNHLYFYWYRQILGQKVEFLVSFYNNEISEKSEIFDDQFSVERPDGSNFTLKIRSTKLEDSAMYFCASSDLSPLFFGPGTRLTVL.

The CDR3 region is CASTNQISTDTQYF. CDR3 sequence (DNA): TGTGCCAGTACTAACCAGATAAGCACAGATACGCAGTATTTT. The rearrangement uses TRBV19 and TRBJ2-3; no firm D call. Trimming took 7 bases from V and 0 from J, leaving 11 bases between them. CDR3 length equals 14 residues. Germline CDR1 and CDR2: LNHDA and SQIVND (reference sequence).

The rearrangement links TRBV11-3 to TRBJ2-1; D not resolved. The CDR3 length is 14 residues. Trimming removed 1 base from V and 3 bases from J, with 7 bases in between. Germline CDR1 is SGHNT and CDR2 is YENEEA. CDR3 nucleotide sequence: TGTGCCAGCAGCTTAGGGAGTATCTACAATGAGCAGTTCTTC. This translates into CASSLGSIYNEQFF. Drawing the rest from reference TRBV11-3 and TRBJ2-1, the complete variable domain is EAGVVQSPRYKIIEKKQPVAFWCNPISGHNTLYWYLQNLGQGPELLIRYENEEAVDDSQLPKDRFSAERLKGVDSTLKIQPAELGDSAVYLCASSLGSIYNEQFFGPGTRLTVL.

The V and J genes are TRBV9 and TRBJ1-2, with D hard to call. Per germline, CDR1 SGDLS and CDR2 YYNGEE. The length of the CDR3 is 14 residues. V lost 0 bases, J lost 4 bases, and 10 bases lay in between. Here the CDR3 reads CASSVASGSYGYTF. The CDR3 region has the DNA TGTGCCAGCAGCGTAGCGTCAGGATCCTATGGCTACACCTTC. The whole variable domain, remainder taken from reference TRBV9 and TRBJ1-2, is DSGVTQTPKHLITATGQRVTLRCSPRSGDLSVYWYQQSLDQGLQFLIQYYNGEERAKGNILERFSAQQFPDLHSELNLSSLELGDSALYFCASSVASGSYGYTFGSGTRLTVV.

The chain couples TRBV30 to TRBJ2-2; 10 nucleotides align to TRBD2. V lost 5 bases and J lost 5; bases outside the gene matches: 5. This CDR3 contains 14 residues. Germline CDR1 GTSNPN, CDR2 SVGIG (reference sequence). The CDR3 region has the DNA TGTGCCTGGGCCGAACTAGCGGGAACCGGGGAGCTGTTTTTT. Residues: CAWAELAGTGELFF.

V and J are TRBV2 and TRBJ1-5; D is possibly TRBD1 (6 bases). Germline-derived CDR1 and CDR2 are SNHLY and FYNNEI. The CDR3 has 13 residues. V dropped 6 bases and J dropped 7 bases, with 13 bases sitting between them. The CDR3 here is CASRPTGLQPQHF. The CDR3 bases are TGTGCCAGCAGACCAACAGGGTTGCAGCCCCAGCATTTT.

The chain uses TRBV4-1 and TRBJ2-2, with 7 bases lining up with TRBD2. V was clipped by 1 base and J by 7 bases; unmatched bases: 9. The CDR3 loop spans 16 amino acids. The V gene's germline CDR1 is MGHRA and CDR2 YSYEKL. CDR3 loop: CASSQAAGVYGGELFF. For the CDR3, the DNA is TGCGCCAGCAGCCAAGCGGCGGGAGTGTACGGCGGGGAGCTGTTTTTT.

This rearrangement joins TRBV7-3 to TRBJ1-1; 9 positions match TRBD1. After removal of 5 bases from V and 1 base from J, the junction contained 5 bases not matched to a gene. Germline-derived CDR1 and CDR2 are SGHTA and FQGTGA. The CDR3 covers 15 residues. CDR3 region: CASSLTGGQNTEAFF. In DNA, the CDR3 is TGTGCCAGCAGCCTTACAGGGGGCCAGAACACTGAAGCTTTCTTT.

This chain links TRBV5-1 with TRBJ1-2; 8 bases match TRBD1. Germline values: CDR1 SGHRS, CDR2 YFSETQ. V was clipped by 2 bases and J by 4 bases; unmatched bases: 4. The CDR3 loop spans 14 amino acids. CDR3 protein: CASSFGQGGYGYTF. The CDR3, as DNA: TGCGCCAGCAGCTTCGGACAGGGCGGCTATGGCTACACCTTC.

The chain employs TRBV5-1 and TRBJ1-4; tentative D call: TRBD1 (6 bases). Per the germline V gene, CDR1 is SGHRS and CDR2 is YFSETQ. V gave up 4 bases and J gave up 10 bases, with 23 bases separating them. This CDR3 region has 16 residues. CDR3 coding DNA: TGCGCCAGCAGCCCCCAGGGGAGAGAAGCCGCTGGAAAACTGTTTTTT. Translation gives CASSPQGREAAGKLFF.

V gene TRBV5-1 combines with J gene TRBJ1-1; D is perhaps TRBD1 (5 bases). The CDR3 extends over 16 amino acids. Germline V gene sequence: CDR1 SGHRS, CDR2 YFSETQ. The germline V and J ends were trimmed by 1 base and 5 bases, with 18 bases remaining between them. The CDR3 DNA reads as TGCGCCAGCAGCTTGAGCCAGGGCCAACCTCGGACTGAAGCTTTCTTT. It translates to CASSLSQGQPRTEAFF.

V gene TRBV28 combines with J gene TRBJ1-2, with TRBD1 matching 9 bases. The CDR3 runs 17 residues. Germline trimming cut 3 bases from V and 7 bases from J; bases unmatched to any gene: 15. Germline V lookup: CDR1 MDHEN, CDR2 SYDVKM. The CDR3 region is CASSFRGNRDRVSGYTF. CDR3 coding DNA: TGTGCCAGCAGTTTTCGGGGAAACCGGGACAGGGTATCTGGCTACACCTTC.

This clone was detected only once. The chain is built from TRBV7-9 and TRBJ2-3; D is perhaps TRBD1 (6 bases). Germline V CDR1 and CDR2: SEHNR, FQNEAQ (reference sequence). The V end lost 4 bases, the J end lost 5 bases, and 16 bases lay between the germline ends. The CDR3 is made up of 15 amino acids. The CDR3 DNA reads as TGTGCCAGCAGCTCAGGCAGGGGTCTGATAGATACGCAGTATTTT. Translated: CASSSGRGLIDTQYF.

This chain uses TRBV10-1 with TRBJ2-2, with a weak D call TRBD2 (7 bases). The CDR3 runs to 17 residues. Trimming took 6 bases from V and 5 from J, leaving 22 bases between them. Germline V gene sequence: CDR1 WNHNN, CDR2 SYGVQD (reference sequence). CDR3 coding DNA: TGCGCCAGCAGCCCCTCGGGGGCGGGAGTAGATACCGGGGAGCTGTTTTTT. It specifies CASSPSGAGVDTGELFF.

The chain combines TRBV27 with TRBJ2-7, with 11 nucleotides matching TRBD1. Germline CDR1 reads MNHEY; CDR2 reads SMNVEV (reference sequence). The junction had 6 bases not matched to a gene; V was cut back by 8 bases and J by 3 bases. CDR3 length: 14 residues. In DNA form, the CDR3 reads TGTGCCAGCGGGACAGGGGGGGGATTCTACGAGCAGTACTTC. It translates to CASGTGGGFYEQYF.

This chain uses TRBV10-3 with TRBJ1-1; D may be TRBD1 (6 bases). The V end was cut by 9 bases, the J end by 4 bases, with 18 bases between. The germline gives CDR1 ENHRY, CDR2 SYGVKD. This CDR3 spans 14 amino acids. For the CDR3, the DNA is TGTGCCATAAACAGGGATAAAGTAGGCACTGAAGCTTTCTTT. It yields the protein CAINRDKVGTEAFF.

The chain employs TRBV4-2 and TRBJ2-1, with no clear D. The ends were cut back, 0 bases at V and 6 bases at J, with 6 bases in the middle. This CDR3 has 13 amino acids. The germline V gene encodes CDR1 LGHNA and CDR2 YNFKEQ. CDR3 bases: TGTGCCAGCAGCCAAGATGCTTCCAATGAGCAGTTCTTC. This codes for CASSQDASNEQFF.

J is TRBJ1-2 and V is TRBV28, with 11 bases matching TRBD1. This CDR3 has 15 amino acids. V lost 4 bases, J lost 6 bases, and 7 bases stayed unmatched. CDR1 and CDR2 from the germline V gene are MDHEN and SYDVKM. The CDR3 sequence is CASSSPGQGGHGYTF. CDR3 DNA sequence: TGTGCCAGCAGTTCCCCGGGACAGGGGGGCCATGGCTACACCTTC.